This T cell receptor beta chain came from a study of T cells expressing NK-cell markers. The cDNA for TCR beta came from 5'RACE template switching with UMIs. TCRdb reworked the 5' RACE reads into one entry per CDR3 protein, no DNA. This table holds about 400,000 distinct CDR3 sequences. The CDR3 has 14 amino acids. Germline V gene sequence: CDR1 SEHNR, CDR2 FQNEAQ (reference sequence). Input material: blood T cells: a sorted CD56 or NKG2C T cell subset, CD4+ or CD8+ T cells, or bulk PBMC T cells (not recorded which). The genes are TRBV7-9 and TRBJ2-3. This clonotype originated in a woman aged 45 to 65 in good health. CDR3 residues: CASSLAGAINTQYF. Full variable domain (remainder filled in from reference TRBV7-9 and TRBJ2-3): DTGVSQNPRHKITKRGQNVTFRCDPISEHNRLYWYRQTLGQGPEFLTYFQNEAQLEKSRLLSDRFSAERPKGSFSTLEIQRTEQGDSAMYLCASSLAGAINTQYFGPGTRLTVL.